This T cell receptor beta chain came from a study of Ad26.COV2.S vaccination and SARS-CoV-2 variants. The treatment: 15 to 20 received Ad26.COV2.S at low or high dose, single or two shots; five or six received placebo; per-sample allocation not given. Each sample was drawn 63 days after the first injection (of vaccine or placebo). Generated by immunoSEQ multiplex PCR, the TCRdb table keeps only in-frame clones and is missing some. Here the sample spans approximately 420,000 clones, 75% to 90% being singletons. The germline V gene has CDR1 SGHNT and CDR2 YYREEE (reference sequence). V lost 1 base and J lost 14, with 13 bases in between. This CDR3 contains 13 residues.

Sequencing was performed on peripheral blood, taken in a trial of Ad26.COV2.S vaccine versus placebo. The receptor was derived from a person between 18 and 60 years old who received the Ad26.COV2.S COVID-19 vaccine or a placebo. The chain links TRBV5-4 to TRBJ1-6; D is ambiguous. This CDR3 reads CASSLMGYVALHF. In nucleotides, the CDR3 is TGTGCCAGCAGCTTGATGGGGTACGTGGCCCTCCACTTT.